These T cell receptor beta chains were read from a single sample in a study of CD8+ T cells in alopecia areata. Measured with immunoSEQ multiplex PCR; TCRdb has only the in-frame clones, and not every one. The profile shows around 200,000 clones, roughly 53% of them singletons. The sequencing here drew on CD8+ T cells sorted from blood, taken at week 24, from a patient treated with tofacitinib. These receptors came from a human donor with alopecia areata. Both conserved end residues are part of each CDR3. D genes are given only for firm matches. Only part of the rows carry a size: once, few, many, or a class if the clone is expanded.

>-|TRBV30|TRBJ2-1|-
TGTGCCTGGAGCGGGGGCGCCAGCTCCTACAATGAGCAGTTCTTC
CAWSGGASSYNEQFF
>-|TRBV6-1|TRBJ1-2|-
TGTGCCGGAGAAACAGGTGAAGGCTACACCTTC
CAGETGEGYTF
>-|TRBV4-1|TRBJ2-5|TRBD1
TGCGCCAGCAGCCCCTCGGGACAGCAAGAGACCCAGTACTTC
CASSPSGQQETQYF
>-|TRBV6-5|TRBJ1-1|-
TGTGCCAGCAGTTACAAGGAGGGGAACACTGAAGCTTTCTTT
CASSYKEGNTEAFF
>-|TRBV29-1|TRBJ1-2|-
TGCAGCGTTGACGTCCCGCTGCCGACAGGACGCACTAACTATGGCTACACCTTC
CSVDVPLPTGRTNYGYTF
>few|TRBV6-5|TRBJ2-7|TRBD2
TGTGCCATCAAGCGGGGGGGACCCTACGAGCAGTACTTC
CAIKRGGPYEQYF
>-|TRBV30|TRBJ2-7|-
TGTGCCTGGAGTGAGGGTACCTACGAGCAGTACTTC
CAWSEGTYEQYF
>few|TRBV4-1|TRBJ1-1|-
TGCGCCAGCAGCCAAGATCCCCGAAAAGAGGCTTTCTTT
CASSQDPRKEAFF
>-|TRBV13|TRBJ2-5|-
TGTGCCAGCAGCTGGGCTGAGGAAGAGACCCAGTACTTC
CASSWAEEETQYF
>few|TRBV25-1|TRBJ2-7|-
TGTGCCAGCAGTGTTGGCGGAGCCTACGAGCAGTACTTC
CASSVGGAYEQYF
>-|TRBV30|TRBJ2-7|-
TGTGCCTGGGGCCCCTGGCTTGGGTTCCAATACTTC
CAWGPWLGFQYF
>-|TRBV30|TRBJ2-3|-
TGTGCCTGGAGTGTACTGGGGAGCACAGATACGCAGTATTTT
CAWSVLGSTDTQYF
>-|TRBV5-1|TRBJ1-2|-
TGCGCCAGCAGCTTGGTAACAGGGAGCGGCTACACCTTC
CASSLVTGSGYTF
>-|TRBV27|TRBJ2-5|TRBD1
TGTGCCAGCAGCCCGGGACAGGGAGGAGAGACCCAGTACTTC
CASSPGQGGETQYF
>few|TRBV10-3|TRBJ1-2|-
TGTGCCATCAGTGTGGCCGGGGGCGACTATGGCTACACCTTC
CAISVAGGDYGYTF
>few|TRBV7-6|TRBJ2-7|-
TGTGCCAGCAGCCAAGGACAGACCTACGAGCAGTACTTC
CASSQGQTYEQYF
>-|TRBV5-1|TRBJ2-5|-
TGCGCCAGCAGCCCTCAAATAGCGGCCAGAGAGACCCAGTACTTC
CASSPQIAARETQYF
>-|TRBV27|TRBJ1-1|-
TGTGCCAGCCGTGTGCCGGGGGGCGCAGGGAACACTGAAGCTTTCTTT
CASRVPGGAGNTEAFF
>-|TRBV5-6|TRBJ2-7|TRBD1
TGTGCCAGCAGCTATGGGACAGTCATCTACGAGCAGTACTTC
CASSYGTVIYEQYF
>-|TRBV29-1|TRBJ2-6|-
TGCAGCGTTGTAGTGGGGGCCAACGTCCTGACTTTC
CSVVVGANVLTF
>-|TRBV13|TRBJ2-7|-
TGTGCCAGCAGCTTCCCGGGGTCCTCCTACGAGCAGTACTTC
CASSFPGSSYEQYF
>-|TRBV27|TRBJ2-3|-
TGTGCCAGCAGCAAACCCCCCCCTATGGACGTGTGGGACACAGATACGCAGTATTTT
CASSKPPPMDVWDTDTQYF
>-|TRBV6-1|TRBJ2-4|-
TGTGCCAGCATTAAGTTGGGATCCGGGGGAAACATTCAGTACTTC
CASIKLGSGGNIQYF
>-|TRBV27|TRBJ2-7|TRBD1
TGTGCCAGCAGTCCCTACCTCGGACAGGGAGCCTACGAGCAGTACTTC
CASSPYLGQGAYEQYF
>-|TRBV13|TRBJ2-7|-
TGTGCCAGCAGCTCAACGGCCCGGATCTACGAGCAGTACTTC
CASSSTARIYEQYF
>-|TRBV7-2|TRBJ2-3|-
TGTGCCAGCAGCTTAGTAGGAGGGGTCCGCACAGATACGCAGTATTTT
CASSLVGGVRTDTQYF
>-|TRBV5-1|TRBJ2-7|TRBD1
TGCGCCAGCAGCTTGGACAGGGGGCTTTACGAGCAGTACTTC
CASSLDRGLYEQYF
>many|TRBV6-1|TRBJ2-7|TRBD2
TGTGCCAGTATGATGGCGGGGGGGTACTACGAGCAGTACTTC
CASMMAGGYYEQYF
>-|TRBV6-5|TRBJ1-1|TRBD1
TGTGCCAGCAGTCTCAACCCAACAGGGGTAACTGAAGCTTTCTTT
CASSLNPTGVTEAFF
>-|TRBV19|TRBJ2-3|TRBD2
TGTGCCAGTAGTATATTGCGGGGGTCACGCACAGATACGCAGTATTTT
CASSILRGSRTDTQYF
>few|TRBV13|TRBJ2-1|-
TGTGCCAGCAGCTTAGGAAGGGGAGAGCAGTTCTTC
CASSLGRGEQFF
>-|TRBV25-1|TRBJ2-5|-
TGTGCCAGCTGTGGAAACCAAGAGACCCAGTACTTC
CASCGNQETQYF
>-|TRBV29-1|TRBJ1-2|-
TGCAGCGTCAACGCAGAACGGGGGGTAGAAGGCTACACCTTC
CSVNAERGVEGYTF
>-|TRBV29-1|TRBJ1-1|-
TGCAGCGTTTGGGGCGGGGAGGGTGAAGCTTTCTTT
CSVWGGEGEAFF
>-|TRBV30|TRBJ2-3|-
TGTGCCTGGAGCGGGGACACAGATACGCAGTATTTT
CAWSGDTDTQYF
>-|TRBV27|TRBJ1-1|-
TGTGCCAGCAGTTTAGGGTACGGCGGCACTGAAGCTTTCTTT
CASSLGYGGTEAFF
>-|TRBV14|TRBJ2-3|-
TGTGCCAGCAGCCAACGAACCTCGGGGGGCGTCACCACAGATACGCAGTATTTT
CASSQRTSGGVTTDTQYF
>-|TRBV7-2|TRBJ2-3|-
TGTGCCAGCAGCTTACCGCGAATTAGCACAGATACGCAGTATTTT
CASSLPRISTDTQYF
>-|TRBV9|TRBJ2-3|TRBD2
TGTGCCAGCAGCGCCAGCGGGGGGGGAGATACGCAGTATTTT
CASSASGGGDTQYF
>-|TRBV30|TRBJ2-1|TRBD1
TGTGCCTGGACCGGGACAGCCTCCTACAATGAGCAGTTCTTC
CAWTGTASYNEQFF
>-|TRBV6-5|TRBJ1-1|-
TGTGCCAGCAGTTACACGTACCTGGCTGTGAACACTGAAGCTTTCTTT
CASSYTYLAVNTEAFF
>-|TRBV9|TRBJ1-2|-
TGTGCCAGCAGCGCCCCCCCCCGAGGTCGTGTCTTC
CASSAPPRGRVF
>once|TRBV7-9|TRBJ2-1|-
TGTGCCAGCAGCTTAGCCCGGGGGGAGCAGTTCTTC
CASSLARGEQFF
>-|TRBV7-6|TRBJ2-5|-
TGTGCCAGCAGCTTATACGCGGGACAAGAGACCCAGTACTTC
CASSLYAGQETQYF
>-|TRBV15|TRBJ2-4|-
TGTGCCACCAGCAGAGATCGCGGGGTAGCCAAAAACATTCAGTACTTC
CATSRDRGVAKNIQYF
>-|TRBV5-6|TRBJ2-7|-
TGTGCCAGCAGCTTTGGACAGATGTACGAGCAGTACTTC
CASSFGQMYEQYF
>-|TRBV10-3|TRBJ2-3|TRBD2
TGTGCCATCAGTGAGTCGAATGCCGGGACTAGCGGGGGTACGCAGTATTTT
CAISESNAGTSGGTQYF
>few|TRBV7-9|TRBJ1-1|-
TGTGCCAGCAGTCCCCCCCAGAGGCGAACTGAAGCTTTCTTT
CASSPPQRRTEAFF
>-|TRBV29-1|TRBJ2-5|TRBD1
TGCAGCTTCCCCGGGACAGATCAAGAGACCCAGTACTTC
CSFPGTDQETQYF
>few|TRBV6-5|TRBJ1-1|-
TGTGCCAGCAGTGCGAGCCGGGGGGCAGATACTGAAGCTTTCTTT
CASSASRGADTEAFF
>once|TRBV5-6|TRBJ1-1|-
TGTGCCAGCAGTCCCGGGTCAGCGAACACTGAAGCTTTCTTT
CASSPGSANTEAFF
>-|TRBV5-6|TRBJ2-7|-
TGTGCCAGCAGCTTATCGGCCGGAGAGGCTTACGAGCAGTACTTC
CASSLSAGEAYEQYF
>once|TRBV13|TRBJ2-1|-
TGTGCCAGCAGCTTATCTGGAACGGGTACCTACAATGAGCAGTTCTTC
CASSLSGTGTYNEQFF
>-|TRBV30|TRBJ1-2|-
TGTGCCTGGATCGACAGGTCGTATGGCTACACCTTC
CAWIDRSYGYTF
>few|TRBV7-2|TRBJ2-3|-
TGTGCCAGCAGTCGCAGCACAGATACGCAGTATTTT
CASSRSTDTQYF